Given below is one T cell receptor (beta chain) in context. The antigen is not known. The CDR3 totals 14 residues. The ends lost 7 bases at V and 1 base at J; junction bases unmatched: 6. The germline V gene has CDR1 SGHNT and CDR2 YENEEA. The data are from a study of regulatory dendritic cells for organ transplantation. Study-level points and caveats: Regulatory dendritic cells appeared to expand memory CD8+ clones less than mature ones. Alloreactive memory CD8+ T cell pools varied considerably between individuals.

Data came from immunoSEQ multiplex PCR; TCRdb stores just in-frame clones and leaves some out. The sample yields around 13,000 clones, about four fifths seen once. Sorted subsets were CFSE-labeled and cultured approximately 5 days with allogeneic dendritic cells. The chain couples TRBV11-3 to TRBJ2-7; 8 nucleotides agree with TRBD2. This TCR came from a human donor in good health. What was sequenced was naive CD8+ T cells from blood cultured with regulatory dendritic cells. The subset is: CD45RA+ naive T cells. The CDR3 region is CASKKPGGSYEQYF. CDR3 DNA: TGTGCCAGCAAAAAGCCGGGAGGGTCCTACGAGCAGTACTTC.